The 8 T cell receptor beta chains given below trace back to one sample, sequenced in a study of T-cell memory formation after mild COVID-19. TCRdb used MiXCR to reprocess the 5' RACE reads, holding one entry per CDR3 protein. There are hundreds of thousands of distinct CDR3 sequences in the sample; 20% occur only once, and 21% lies in the top ten. The specimen sequenced was PBMCs or a T cell subset sorted from them (not recorded which). The source is a man between 18 and 29 years old who had mild COVID-19 (a few samples of this study predate the infection). Cell type and time point are not known.

This rearrangement joins TRBV24-1 to TRBJ2-1; D gene ambiguous. The length of the CDR3 is 12 residues. Trimming cost V 2 bases and J 5 bases, with 3 bases left between them. CDR1 is KGHDR, CDR2 SFDVKD, per germline. The CDR3 sequence is CATSDSHNEQFF. The CDR3 nucleotides read TGTGCCACCAGTGATTCCCACAATGAGCAGTTCTTC.

In its sample, this clonotype was seen a few times. The V gene is TRBV5-1, the J gene TRBJ1-6; D ambiguous. Germline V CDR1 and CDR2: SGHRS, YFSETQ. This CDR3 comprises 17 residues. Trimming took off 0 bases at V and 7 bases at J, with 17 bases between the two ends. The CDR3 loop reads CASSLAGVQGGNSPLHF. CDR3 nucleotides: TGCGCCAGCAGCTTGGCGGGTGTCCAAGGAGGCAATTCACCCCTCCACTTT.

The sample holds a few counts of this clonotype. The chain couples TRBV14 to TRBJ2-3; a weak D match, TRBD2 (6 bases). The CDR3 is made up of 16 amino acids. Germline lookup yields CDR1 SGHDN and CDR2 FVKESK. Trimming cost V 0 bases and J 8 bases, with 18 bases left between them. The DNA for the CDR3 is TGTGCCAGCAGCCAAGAGACGGGTTTCGGAGGGGCTACGCAGTATTTT. This gives the protein CASSQETGFGGATQYF.

This clonotype was counted between two and nine times. This rearrangement joins TRBV5-1 to TRBJ1-1, with D unresolved. Germline V gives CDR1 SGHRS, CDR2 YFSETQ. V lost 4 bases, J lost 4 bases, and 17 bases lay in between. This CDR3 has 15 amino acids. Here the CDR3 reads CASSVGPIEGTEAFF. The CDR3 nucleotides read TGCGCCAGCAGCGTCGGACCCATAGAGGGCACTGAAGCTTTCTTT.

There are a few counts of this clonotype. This chain joins TRBV12-3 or TRBV12-4 and TRBJ2-4, with D perhaps being TRBD1 or TRBD2 (5 bases each). There are 15 residues in the CDR3. V was clipped by 5 bases and J by 5 bases, with 16 bases between them. CDR3: CASSPREGWENIQYF. Written as DNA, the CDR3 is TGTGCCAGCAGTCCTCGAGAGGGGTGGGAAAACATTCAGTACTTC.

This clonotype was seen ten or more times. The rearrangement links TRBV5-1 to TRBJ2-3; 8 nucleotides agree with TRBD1. CDR1 is SGHRS and CDR2 is YFSETQ in the germline V gene. The CDR3 contains 15 residues. V trimming: 4 bases; J trimming: 3 bases; junction bases outside the gene matches: 7. In DNA, the CDR3 is TGCGCCAGCAGCGATGACAGGGGTTTTACAGATACGCAGTATTTT. This encodes CASSDDRGFTDTQYF.

The table lists this clonotype with a few counts. This sequence joins TRBV18 and TRBJ1-6, with a possible D match to TRBD1 (5 bases). Trimming removed 0 bases at V and 0 bases at J, with 9 bases between. Germline values: CDR1 KGHSH, CDR2 LQKENI. The CDR3 extends over 17 amino acids. The CDR3 spells CASSPPGGDSYNSPLHF. The CDR3 DNA is TGTGCCAGCTCACCACCGGGGGGGGACTCCTATAATTCACCCCTCCACTTT.

This clonotype was observed a handful of times. The J gene is TRBJ2-4, the V gene TRBV19, with D tentatively TRBD2 (5 bases). The CDR3 sequence is 17 residues long. V lost 5 bases, J lost 0 bases, and 17 bases lay in between. Germline lookup yields CDR1 LNHDA and CDR2 SQIVND (reference sequence). DNA for the CDR3: TGTGCCAGTAGTGCCTCCTGGACTTCCGTAGCCAAAAACATTCAGTACTTC. Translated, it gives CASSASWTSVAKNIQYF.